These 9 T cell receptor beta chains originate from one sample sequenced in a study of CD8 T cells in Susac syndrome. Random hexamers served to reverse transcribe roughly 0.45 to 1 ug RNA. TCRdb re-called the immunoSEQ multiplex PCR reads with MiXCR, one entry per CDR3 protein. The data contain about 180,000 distinct CDR3 sequences, roughly 94% of them seen just once; the ten biggest clones take up around 0.1%. Input material: CD4+ T cells from PBMCs. All receptors derive from a human donor with Susac syndrome.

This chain links TRBV3-1 with TRBJ1-5; no firm D call. Germline V gene data show CDR1 as LGHDT and CDR2 as YNNKEL (reference sequence). There are 15 residues in the CDR3. The V and J ends lost 1 base and 5 bases respectively, with 12 bases between them. For the CDR3, the DNA is TGTGCCAGCAGCCAAGGAGGCAGGCGCTATCAGCCCCAGCATTTT. Protein sequence: CASSQGGRRYQPQHF.

The rearrangement uses TRBV28 and TRBJ1-1; 8 bases line up with TRBD1. Looked up from germline, CDR1 is MDHEN and CDR2 is SYDVKM. CDR3 length equals 13 residues. V shed 2 bases, J shed 11 bases, and the junction held 7 bases outside the gene matches. CDR3 coding DNA: TGTGCCAGCAGTTTAAACAGGGGGTCGAAGGCTTTCTTT. Amino acid sequence: CASSLNRGSKAFF. The entire variable domain, with the rest obtained from reference TRBV28 and TRBJ1-1, is as follows: DVKVTQSSRYLVKRTGEKVFLECVQDMDHENMFWYRQDPGLGLRLIYFSYDVKMKEKGDIPEGYSVSREKKERFSLILESASTNQTSMYLCASSLNRGSKAFFGQGTRLTVV.

The gene calls are TRBV7-2 and TRBJ2-7; 9 positions agree with TRBD1. In germline, CDR1 is SGHTA, CDR2 FQGNSA. The CDR3 extends over 16 amino acids. The V segment lost 2 bases and the J segment 1 base; nucleotides outside the gene matches: 6. The CDR3 DNA reads TGTGCCAGCAGCTTAAACTTAGGGACAGGGTCCTACGAGCAGTACTTC. Its protein is CASSLNLGTGSYEQYF.

This chain links TRBV14 with TRBJ2-3; the match to TRBD2 covers 10 bases. This CDR3 has 16 amino acids. With 1 base clipped from V and 4 bases from J, the junction kept 5 bases outside the gene matches. The germline V gene encodes CDR1 SGHDN and CDR2 FVKESK. The CDR3 DNA reads as TGTGCCAGCAGCCAAGGTCTAGCGGGAGCGCCAGATACGCAGTATTTT. It codes for CASSQGLAGAPDTQYF.

This clonotype was seen only once. The genes are TRBV6-5 and TRBJ2-7; TRBD2 agrees at 8 bases. J was trimmed by 2 bases and V by 5 bases; bases with no gene match: 5. Germline assignment: CDR1 MNHEY and CDR2 SVGAGI. The length of the CDR3 is 14 residues. CDR3 region: CASSRGGTAYEQYF. DNA for the CDR3: TGTGCCAGCAGTCGGGGGGGCACAGCCTACGAGCAGTACTTC.

This chain connects TRBV11-2 to TRBJ2-1, with 9 positions matching TRBD2. The V gene's germline CDR1 is SGHAT and CDR2 FQNNGV. V shed 5 bases, J shed 4 bases, and the junction held 9 bases outside the gene matches. The CDR3 spans 16 residues. The CDR3, as DNA: TGTGCCAGCAGCCCAATTAGCGGGAGAGCGTACAATGAGCAGTTCTTC. It codes for CASSPISGRAYNEQFF.

The chain recombines TRBV18 with TRBJ1-1; D remains unclear. Germline V gives CDR1 KGHSH, CDR2 LQKENI. V was pared by 4 bases and J by 5 bases, with 11 bases between. This CDR3 contains 13 residues. DNA for the CDR3: TGTGCCAGCTCACTGACTTGGGGAACTGAAGCTTTCTTT. This sequence encodes CASSLTWGTEAFF.

V usage is TRBV21-1 and J usage is TRBJ2-3. TRBV21-1 is a listed pseudogene. CDR3 length: 17 residues. CDR3 in amino acids: CASNGLAYPSSTDTQYF. As DNA, the CDR3 is TGTGCCAGCAACGGTCTAGCATATCCGTCTAGCACAGATACGCAGTATTTT.

This rearrangement joins TRBV27 to TRBJ2-2; no reliable D call. The CDR3 sequence is 12 residues long. V was clipped by 3 bases and J by 4 bases, with 3 bases between them. Germline values: CDR1 MNHEY, CDR2 SMNVEV (reference sequence). CDR3: CASSFGTGELFF. For the CDR3, the DNA is TGTGCCAGCAGTTTTGGCACCGGGGAGCTGTTTTTT.